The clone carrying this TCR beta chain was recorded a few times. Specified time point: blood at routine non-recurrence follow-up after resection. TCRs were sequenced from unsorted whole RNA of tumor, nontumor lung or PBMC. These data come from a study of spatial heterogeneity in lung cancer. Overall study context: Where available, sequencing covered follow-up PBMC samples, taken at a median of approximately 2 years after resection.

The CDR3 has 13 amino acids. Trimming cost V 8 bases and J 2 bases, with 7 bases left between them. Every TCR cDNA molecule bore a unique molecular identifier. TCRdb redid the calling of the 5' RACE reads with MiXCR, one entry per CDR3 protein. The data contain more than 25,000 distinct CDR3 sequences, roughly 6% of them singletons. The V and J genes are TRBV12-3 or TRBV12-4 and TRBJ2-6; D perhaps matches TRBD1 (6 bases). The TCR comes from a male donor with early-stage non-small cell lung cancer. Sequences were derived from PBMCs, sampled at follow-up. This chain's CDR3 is CASGTPGANVLTF. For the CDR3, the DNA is TGTGCCAGCGGGACACCTGGGGCCAACGTCCTGACTTTC.